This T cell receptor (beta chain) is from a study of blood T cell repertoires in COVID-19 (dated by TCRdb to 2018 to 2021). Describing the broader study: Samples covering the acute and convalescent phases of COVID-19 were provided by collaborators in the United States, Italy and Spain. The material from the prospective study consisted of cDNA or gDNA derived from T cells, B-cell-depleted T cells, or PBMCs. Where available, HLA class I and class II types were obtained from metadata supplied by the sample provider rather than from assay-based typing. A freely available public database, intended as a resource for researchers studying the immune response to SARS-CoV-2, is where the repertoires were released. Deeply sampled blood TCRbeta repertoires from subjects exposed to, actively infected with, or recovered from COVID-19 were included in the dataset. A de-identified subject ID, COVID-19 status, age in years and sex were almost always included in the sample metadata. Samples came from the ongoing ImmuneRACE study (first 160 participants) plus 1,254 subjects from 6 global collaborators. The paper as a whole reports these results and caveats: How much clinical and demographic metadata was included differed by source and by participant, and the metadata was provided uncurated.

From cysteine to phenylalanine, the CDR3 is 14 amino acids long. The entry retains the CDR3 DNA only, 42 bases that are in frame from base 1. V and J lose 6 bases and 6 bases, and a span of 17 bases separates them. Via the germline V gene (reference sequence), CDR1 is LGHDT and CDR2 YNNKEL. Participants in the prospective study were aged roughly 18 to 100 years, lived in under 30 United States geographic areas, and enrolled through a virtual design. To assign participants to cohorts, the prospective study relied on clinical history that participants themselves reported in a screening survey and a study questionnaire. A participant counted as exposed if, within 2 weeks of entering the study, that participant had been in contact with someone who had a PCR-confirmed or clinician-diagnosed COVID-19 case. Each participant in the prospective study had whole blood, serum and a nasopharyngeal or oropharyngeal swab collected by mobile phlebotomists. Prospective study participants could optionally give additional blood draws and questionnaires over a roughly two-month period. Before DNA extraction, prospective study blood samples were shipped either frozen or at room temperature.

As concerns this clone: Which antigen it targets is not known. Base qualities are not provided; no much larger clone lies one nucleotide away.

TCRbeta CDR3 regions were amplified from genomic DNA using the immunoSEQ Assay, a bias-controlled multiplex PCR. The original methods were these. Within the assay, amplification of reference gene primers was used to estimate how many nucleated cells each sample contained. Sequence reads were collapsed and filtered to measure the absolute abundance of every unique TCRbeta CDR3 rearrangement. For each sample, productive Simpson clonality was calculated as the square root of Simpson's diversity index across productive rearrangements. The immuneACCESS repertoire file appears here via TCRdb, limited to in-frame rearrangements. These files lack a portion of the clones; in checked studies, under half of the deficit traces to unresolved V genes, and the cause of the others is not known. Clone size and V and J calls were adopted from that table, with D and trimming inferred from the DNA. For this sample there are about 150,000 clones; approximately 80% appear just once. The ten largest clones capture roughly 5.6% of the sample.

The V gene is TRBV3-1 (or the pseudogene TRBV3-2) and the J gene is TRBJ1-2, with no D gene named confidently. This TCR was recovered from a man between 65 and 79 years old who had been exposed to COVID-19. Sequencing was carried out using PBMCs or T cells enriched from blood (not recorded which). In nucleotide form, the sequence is TGTGCCAGCAGGCTCTCGGGTGGAAGGCATGGCTACACCTTC. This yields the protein CASRLSGGRHGYTF.